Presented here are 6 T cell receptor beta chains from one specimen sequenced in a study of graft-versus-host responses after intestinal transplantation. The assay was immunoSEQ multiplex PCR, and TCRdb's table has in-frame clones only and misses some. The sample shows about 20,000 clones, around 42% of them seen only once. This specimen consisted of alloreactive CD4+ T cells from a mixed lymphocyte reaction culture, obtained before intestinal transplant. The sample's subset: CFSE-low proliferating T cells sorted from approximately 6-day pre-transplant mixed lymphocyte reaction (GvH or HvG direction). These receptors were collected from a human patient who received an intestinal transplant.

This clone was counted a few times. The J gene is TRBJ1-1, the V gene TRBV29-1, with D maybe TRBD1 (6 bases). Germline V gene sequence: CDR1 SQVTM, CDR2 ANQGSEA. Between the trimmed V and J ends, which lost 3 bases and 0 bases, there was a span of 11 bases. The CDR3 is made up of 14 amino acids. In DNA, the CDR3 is TGCAGCGTTGACAGGGGCCTCATGAACACTGAAGCTTTCTTT. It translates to CSVDRGLMNTEAFF.

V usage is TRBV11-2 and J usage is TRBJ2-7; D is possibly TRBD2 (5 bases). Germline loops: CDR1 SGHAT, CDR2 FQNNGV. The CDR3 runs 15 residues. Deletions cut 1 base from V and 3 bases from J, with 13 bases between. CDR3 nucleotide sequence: TGTGCCAGCAGCTTAGTAATTGGAAGCGGCTACGAGCAGTACTTC. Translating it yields CASSLVIGSGYEQYF.

Here the CDR3 DNA reads TGTGCCAGCTCACAGGTGGGCGAAGTTAGGTCACCCCTCCACTTT. Protein sequence: CASSQVGEVRSPLHF. The chain couples TRBV18 to TRBJ1-6, with D uncertain. Trimming shortened V by 4 bases and J by 10 bases, and 17 bases separated the two germline ends. The CDR3 has 15 amino acids. The germline V gene has CDR1 KGHSH and CDR2 LQKENI.

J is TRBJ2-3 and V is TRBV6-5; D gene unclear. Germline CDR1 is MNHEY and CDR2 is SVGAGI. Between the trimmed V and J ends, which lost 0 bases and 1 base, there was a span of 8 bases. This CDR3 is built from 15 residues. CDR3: CASSYSPQGTDTQYF. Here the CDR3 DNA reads TGTGCCAGCAGTTACTCCCCGCAGGGCACAGATACGCAGTATTTT.

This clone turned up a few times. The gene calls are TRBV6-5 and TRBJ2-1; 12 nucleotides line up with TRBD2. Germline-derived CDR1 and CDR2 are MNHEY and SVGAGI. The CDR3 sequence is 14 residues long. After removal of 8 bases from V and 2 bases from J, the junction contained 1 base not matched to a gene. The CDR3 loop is CASGLAGTYNEQFF. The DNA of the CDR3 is TGTGCCAGCGGACTAGCGGGGACCTACAATGAGCAGTTCTTC.

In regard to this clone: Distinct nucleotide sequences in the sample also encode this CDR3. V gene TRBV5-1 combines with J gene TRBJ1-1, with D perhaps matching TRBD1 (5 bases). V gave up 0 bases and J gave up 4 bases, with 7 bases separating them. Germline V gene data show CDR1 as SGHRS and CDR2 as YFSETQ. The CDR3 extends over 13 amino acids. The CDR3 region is CASSLGGGTEAFF. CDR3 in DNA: TGCGCCAGCAGCTTGGGGGGGGGCACTGAAGCTTTCTTT.